Given below is one T cell receptor (beta chain) in context. Its antigen is unknown. Base qualities are not at hand, and no much larger clone is one base apart. The data were taken from a study of T-cell memory formation after mild COVID-19 (dated by TCRdb to the early 2020s). Background for the entire study: TCR sequence clusters from the two donors were largely donor specific. Two young, previously healthy adult volunteers, one female and one male, were included in the cohort. T-cell clones expanding and contracting after mild COVID-19 in two donors were tracked by longitudinal TCRalpha and TCRbeta repertoire sequencing. General conclusions and limits of the study: Some responding clones were found in pre-infection memory, which suggests that pre-existing cross-reactive memory T cells took part in the SARS-CoV-2 response. Whether the second-wave clones peaking on day 37 were SARS-CoV-2 specific was not confirmed. Contracting CD4+ clones turned up mainly in the CM and EM memory subsets, whereas EMRA was where CD8+ clones were enriched. The study covered only a couple of mild cases, and larger cohorts including severe cases with pre-infection samples were considered necessary. Balanced CD4/CD8 phenotypes were observed for clones contracting from day 15 to 85, whereas a bias towards CD4+ was observed for a second wave of clones expanding from day 15 to 37.

The CDR3 starts with the cysteine, ends with the phenylalanine, and has 17 residues. The CDR3 DNA has 51 bases and is translated from base 1. Clipping removes 5 bases from V and 3 bases from J, with 14 as the unmatched junction base count. Sequencing was performed on an Illumina NovaSeq 6000. cDNA libraries for TCRalpha and TCRbeta were prepared by 5'RACE using constant-segment primers, with sample barcodes and unique molecular identifiers added. RNA was extracted from every sample with Trizol reagent. The libraries were amplified in two PCR steps, and the second step added a second sample barcode and Illumina TruSeq adapters. Sequencing of the libraries was done on an Illumina NovaSeq, producing 2 x 150 bp paired-end reads. On the authors' methods: Reads were demultiplexed and collapsed into UMI-guided consensus sequences with migec v1.2.7. Using mixcr v2.1.11, UMI consensuses were aligned to TRA and TRB V and J templates and then assembled into clonotypes. A clonotype was counted as expanded or contracted only when both edgeR and NoisET called the clonotype significant, with the noise models trained on biological replicates. For edgeR calls, the cutoffs were a false discovery rate-adjusted p below 0.01 and a log2 fold-change threshold of 1. As an exploratory analysis of dynamics, PCA with hierarchical clustering was applied to max-normalized trajectories of the 1000 most abundant clonotypes. The CD4 or CD8 phenotype of responding clones was assigned using the separately sequenced CD4+ and CD8+ repertoires. TCRdb reprocessing: public reads trimmed at Q25 with fastp, clones called with MiXCR, in-frame beta chains kept. CDR3 protein sequences are deduplicated, and each keeps its most common genes and DNA. TCRdb's processing, not the study's, gives the V and J calls here. This sample comprises 380,000 or so distinct CDR3 sequences, around 13% of them detected only once. Of the sample, 22% is held by the ten largest clones.

Ficoll-Paque density gradient centrifugation was used to isolate PBMCs. The clonotype originates from a man aged 18-30 years who had mild COVID-19 (a few samples of this study predate the infection). The sample titles of this study are shuffled in the database, so cell type and time point are left out; the donor was told from shared clones. The chain uses TRBV12-3 or TRBV12-4 and TRBJ1-1; 8 central bases correspond to TRBD1. The sequenced sample was PBMCs or a T cell subset sorted from them (not recorded which). The sequence in DNA is TGTGCCAGCAGTCCCGCAGGGGGCGCGATTTGGGACACTGAAGCTTTCTTT. Translated, this gives CASSPAGGAIWDTEAFF.